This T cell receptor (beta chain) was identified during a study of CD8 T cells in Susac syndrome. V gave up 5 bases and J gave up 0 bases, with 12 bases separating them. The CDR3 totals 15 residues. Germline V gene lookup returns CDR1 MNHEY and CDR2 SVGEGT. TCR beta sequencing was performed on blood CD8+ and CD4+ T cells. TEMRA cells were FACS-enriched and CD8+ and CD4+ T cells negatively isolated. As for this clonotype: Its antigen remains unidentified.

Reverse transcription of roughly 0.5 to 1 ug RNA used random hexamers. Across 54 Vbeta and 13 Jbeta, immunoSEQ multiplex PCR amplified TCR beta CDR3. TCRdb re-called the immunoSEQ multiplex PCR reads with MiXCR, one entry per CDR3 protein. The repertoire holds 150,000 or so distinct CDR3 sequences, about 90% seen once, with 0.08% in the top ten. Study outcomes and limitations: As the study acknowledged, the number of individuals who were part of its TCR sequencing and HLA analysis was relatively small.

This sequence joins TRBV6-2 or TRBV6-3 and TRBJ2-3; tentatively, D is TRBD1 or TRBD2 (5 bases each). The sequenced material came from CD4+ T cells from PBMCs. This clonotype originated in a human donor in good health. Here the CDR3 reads CASSDWGRSTDTQYF. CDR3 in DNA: TGTGCCAGCAGTGACTGGGGACGGAGCACAGATACGCAGTATTTT.